The 17 T cell receptor beta chains presented below share a single source sample, sequenced in a study of response to subunit inactivated influenza vaccine. TCRdb itself ran the RT-PCR reads through MiXCR, one entry per CDR3 protein. The table lists roughly 290,000 distinct CDR3 sequences, 20% to 25% of them singletons. The input for sequencing was PBMCs from blood, taken 21 months after vaccination. The origin of the receptors is a man aged 50 to 75 who received an inactivated influenza vaccine.

This clonotype was recorded a few times. The rearrangement links TRBV20-1 to TRBJ1-1, with 8 bases identical to TRBD1. The CDR3 totals 14 residues. CDR1 is DFQATT, CDR2 SNEGSKA, per germline (reference sequence). Trimming cost V 5 bases and J 1 base; bases outside gene matches: 6. As DNA, the CDR3 is TGCAGTGCTCGACAGGGGATGGGGAACACTGAAGCTTTCTTT. It is translated as CSARQGMGNTEAFF.

The chain carries TRBV7-6 and TRBJ2-2; D gene uncertain. This CDR3 comprises 16 residues. Germline-derived CDR1 and CDR2 are SGHVS and FNYEAQ. V was clipped by 4 bases and J by 1 base, with 13 bases between them. The CDR3 region is CASSSLRHKNTGELFF. The CDR3 coding sequence is TGTGCCAGCAGCTCGCTGCGGCACAAGAACACCGGGGAGCTGTTTTTT.

This rearrangement joins TRBV6-1 to TRBJ2-3; the D gene is possibly TRBD2 (6 bases). In germline, CDR1 is MNHNS, CDR2 SASEGT. CDR3 length: 13 residues. V dropped 7 bases and J dropped 2 bases, with 10 bases sitting between them. The CDR3 nucleotides read TGTGCCAGCAACGGAGGGACCACAGATACGCAGTATTTT. Residues: CASNGGTTDTQYF.

The genes are TRBV27 and TRBJ2-1, with 11 positions matching TRBD2. V shed 8 bases and J 6 bases; nucleotides not matched to a gene: 6. Germline assignment: CDR1 MNHEY and CDR2 SMNVEV (reference sequence). The CDR3 is made up of 14 amino acids. CDR3 region: CASRQGLAANEQFF. CDR3 DNA sequence: TGTGCCAGCCGCCAGGGACTAGCGGCCAATGAGCAGTTCTTC.

This clonotype was recorded a few times. The V and J genes are TRBV7-9 and TRBJ1-6; perhaps TRBD1 as D (5 bases). V was clipped by 8 bases and J by 10 bases, with 18 bases between them. The CDR3 is 14 residues long. Germline V lookup: CDR1 SEHNR, CDR2 FQNEAQ (reference sequence). The CDR3 DNA is TGTGCCAGCCTGGGACGGGGGGTAGGATCACCCCTCCACTTT. It is translated as CASLGRGVGSPLHF.

The chain recombines TRBV3-1 with TRBJ1-6; TRBD1 might be the D (5 bases). With 6 bases removed from V and 6 bases from J, the gap between germline ends came to 6 bases. CDR1 is LGHDT, CDR2 YNNKEL, per germline (reference sequence). CDR3 length: 12 amino acids. The CDR3 reads CASSQGNSPLHF. As DNA, the CDR3 is TGTGCCAGCAGTCAGGGTAATTCACCCCTCCACTTT. Using reference TRBV3-1 and TRBJ1-6 for the parts outside the CDR3, the full variable domain is DTAVSQTPKYLVTQMGNDKSIKCEQNLGHDTMYWYKQDSKKFLKIMFSYNNKELIINETVPNRFSPKSPDKAHLNLHINSLELGDSAVYFCASSQGNSPLHFGNGTRLTVT.

The chain is built from TRBV18 and TRBJ1-6; the match to TRBD1 covers 9 bases. V was pared by 4 bases and J by 5 bases, with 6 bases of the junction left unmatched. This CDR3 is 16 amino acids long. Germline V gene lookup returns CDR1 KGHSH and CDR2 LQKENI. CDR3 in amino acids: CASSLSRDRDNSPLHF. DNA of the CDR3: TGTGCCAGCTCACTTTCCCGGGACAGGGATAATTCACCCCTCCACTTT.

The V and J genes are TRBV5-1 and TRBJ1-1, with 7 bases matching TRBD1. The germline V gene encodes CDR1 SGHRS and CDR2 YFSETQ. CDR3 length equals 14 residues. The V gene end was trimmed by 4 bases and the J gene end by 0 bases; junction bases not matched to a gene: 3. CDR3 sequence: CASSTTGVNTEAFF. In DNA form, the CDR3 reads TGCGCCAGCAGCACCACAGGGGTGAACACTGAAGCTTTCTTT. Combining the CDR3 with reference TRBV5-1 and TRBJ1-1 gives the whole variable domain KAGVTQTPRYLIKTRGQQVTLSCSPISGHRSVSWYQQTPGQGLQFLFEYFSETQRNKGNFPGRFSGRQFSNSRSEMNVSTLELGDSALYLCASSTTGVNTEAFFGQGTRLTVV.

The CDR3 region has the DNA TGCAGTGCTAGCCCGGGACGGATCACAGATACGCAGTATTTT. It specifies CSASPGRITDTQYF. The V and J genes are TRBV20-1 and TRBJ2-3; D possibly uses TRBD1 or TRBD2 (5 bases each). The CDR3 runs to 14 residues. Germline loops: CDR1 DFQATT, CDR2 SNEGSKA (reference sequence). The V end was cut by 3 bases, the J end by 2 bases, with 12 bases between.

This sequence joins TRBV6-1 and TRBJ1-5; D not resolved. Per germline, CDR1 MNHNS and CDR2 SASEGT. V was pared by 6 bases and J by 0 bases, with 12 bases between. CDR3 size: 15 residues. CDR3 bases: TGTGCCAGCAGATCCCGACCCTATAGCAATCAGCCCCAGCATTTT. Amino acid sequence: CASRSRPYSNQPQHF.

The V and J genes are TRBV6-1 and TRBJ2-5; D gene unclear. From germline, CDR1 is MNHNS and CDR2 SASEGT. The CDR3 has 13 residues. The V gene lost 6 bases and the J gene lost 3 bases, with 11 bases spanning the gap. The CDR3 coding sequence is TGTGCCAGCAGCCCTAGGGTGGAAGAGACCCAGTACTTC. It translates to CASSPRVEETQYF.

This chain uses TRBV12-3 or TRBV12-4 with TRBJ1-6; D is unresolved. The V end was cut by 3 bases, the J end by 10 bases, with 13 bases between. The CDR3 has 14 amino acids. CDR3 DNA sequence: TGTGCCAGCAGTTTTGGAGTTATCGGATCACCCCTCCACTTT. This encodes CASSFGVIGSPLHF.

The sample holds a few counts of this clonotype. The chain is built from TRBV5-1 and TRBJ1-1; D is perhaps TRBD1 (6 bases). The CDR3 has 15 residues. Trimming took 4 bases from V and 4 from J, leaving 17 bases between them. In germline, CDR1 is SGHRS, CDR2 YFSETQ. CDR3 residues: CASSPRMGASTEAFF. In DNA, the CDR3 is TGCGCCAGCAGCCCGAGAATGGGGGCATCCACTGAAGCTTTCTTT. The whole variable domain, filled in from reference TRBV5-1 and TRBJ1-1, reads KAGVTQTPRYLIKTRGQQVTLSCSPISGHRSVSWYQQTPGQGLQFLFEYFSETQRNKGNFPGRFSGRQFSNSRSEMNVSTLELGDSALYLCASSPRMGASTEAFFGQGTRLTVV.

This clonotype turned up a few times. The gene calls are TRBV20-1 and TRBJ2-7, with 9 bases that match TRBD1. J lost 0 bases, V lost 6 bases, and 6 bases had no gene match. CDR1 is DFQATT and CDR2 is SNEGSKA in the germline V gene (reference sequence). The CDR3 length is 14 residues. This CDR3 reads CSASRDRDSYEQYF. The CDR3 nucleotides read TGCAGTGCCAGCCGGGACAGGGACTCCTACGAGCAGTACTTC.

The V gene is TRBV6-5, the J gene TRBJ2-2; 8 bases line up with TRBD2. The germline gives CDR1 MNHEY, CDR2 SVGAGI. Trimming at V came to 0 bases and at J to 2 bases, leaving 2 bases not matched to a gene. There are 16 residues in the CDR3. The CDR3 nucleotides read TGTGCCAGCAGTTACTCAACTAGCGGAAACACCGGGGAGCTGTTTTTT. The encoded protein is CASSYSTSGNTGELFF.

This clonotype was seen a few times. The gene calls are TRBV27 and TRBJ2-5; D remains ambiguous. The CDR3 runs 14 residues. Trimming removed 0 bases at V and 5 bases at J, with 10 bases between. Germline CDR1 MNHEY, CDR2 SMNVEV (reference sequence). The CDR3 protein is CASSLSWVGETQYF. The CDR3 DNA follows: TGTGCCAGCAGTTTATCTTGGGTGGGTGAGACCCAGTACTTC.

This clonotype has a handful of counts. The rearrangement joins TRBV18 to TRBJ1-2; D gene uncertain. This CDR3 spans 16 amino acids. V was cut by 3 bases and J by 2 bases, with 16 bases left in between. Germline assignment: CDR1 KGHSH and CDR2 LQKENI. The CDR3 spells CASSPPVETGNYGYTF. CDR3 nucleotides: TGTGCCAGCTCACCGCCCGTGGAGACCGGGAACTATGGCTACACCTTC.